The text below deals with one T cell receptor (beta chain). Its antigen is not identified. The protocol was immunoSEQ multiplex PCR, while the TCRdb copy is restricted to in-frame clones and leaves out a portion. Of about 120,000 clones listed, about 89% are singletons. Germline CDR1 reads SGHTA; CDR2 reads FQGNSA. Germline trimming cut 5 bases from V and 7 bases from J; bases unmatched to any gene: 6. The CDR3 is 15 amino acids. This sample was taken from a study of T cell responses to AZD1222 COVID-19 vaccine. Study conclusions and caveats: Following two doses of AZD1222, Spike-specific TCR breadth and depth rose. Samples come after the peak T cell response, not at day 14. White British people made up most donors, females outnumbered males, and clonal diversity was possibly underestimated.

Pooling was applied to second doses at about 4 or about 12 weeks. This clonotype originated in an adult who received the AZD1222 COVID-19 vaccine. The source material was peripheral blood, sampled 28 days after the second AZD1222 dose. The V call is TRBV7-2, the J call TRBJ2-5; 14 bases are a match to TRBD2. The CDR3 nucleotides are TGTGCCAGCAGCGTAGGGACTAGCGGGAGTGGGACCCAGTACTTC. Translated, it gives CASSVGTSGSGTQYF.